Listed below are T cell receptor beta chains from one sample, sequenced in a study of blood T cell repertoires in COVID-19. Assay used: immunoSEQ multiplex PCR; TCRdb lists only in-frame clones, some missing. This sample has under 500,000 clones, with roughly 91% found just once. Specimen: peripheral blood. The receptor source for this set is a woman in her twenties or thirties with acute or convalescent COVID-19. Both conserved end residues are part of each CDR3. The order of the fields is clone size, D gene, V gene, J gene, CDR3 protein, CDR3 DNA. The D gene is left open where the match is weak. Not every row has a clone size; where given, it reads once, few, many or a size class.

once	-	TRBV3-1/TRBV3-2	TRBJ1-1	CASSQGMGGRNTEAFF	TGTGCCAGCAGCCAAGGTATGGGGGGTAGGAACACTGAAGCTTTCTTT
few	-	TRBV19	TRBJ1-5	CASSIVRDINQPQHF	TGTGCCAGTAGTATAGTCCGGGACATCAATCAGCCCCAGCATTTT
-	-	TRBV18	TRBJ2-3	CASSPSAGQDTQYF	TGTGCCAGCTCACCATCTGCAGGACAAGATACGCAGTATTTT
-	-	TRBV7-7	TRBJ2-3	CASSLSATDTQYF	TGTGCCAGCAGCTTAAGCGCCACAGATACGCAGTATTTT
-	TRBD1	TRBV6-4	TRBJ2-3	CASSGDRATDTQYF	TGTGCCAGCAGTGGGGACAGGGCCACAGATACGCAGTATTTT
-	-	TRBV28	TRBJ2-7	CASRAVDGRNFGEQYF	TGTGCCAGCAGGGCCGTGGACGGGAGAAATTTTGGCGAGCAGTACTTC
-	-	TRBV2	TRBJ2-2	CASSEQVTGELFF	TGTGCCAGCAGTGAACAGGTCACCGGGGAGCTGTTTTTT
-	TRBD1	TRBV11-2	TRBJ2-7	CASSLEGGTGLYEQYF	TGTGCCAGCAGCCTAGAGGGAGGGACAGGGCTCTACGAGCAGTACTTC
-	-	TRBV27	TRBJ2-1	CASSLSIFQKNNEQFF	TGTGCCAGCAGTTTATCTATCTTTCAGAAGAACAATGAGCAGTTCTTC
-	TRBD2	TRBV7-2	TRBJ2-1	CASSLGLAGYNEQFF	TGTGCCAGCAGCTTAGGACTAGCGGGATACAATGAGCAGTTCTTC
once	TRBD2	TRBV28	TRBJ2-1	CASSFAGGTYNEQFF	TGTGCCAGCAGTTTCGCGGGGGGGACCTACAATGAGCAGTTCTTC
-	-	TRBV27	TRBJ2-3	CASSLAPGLHTDTQYF	TGTGCCAGCAGTTTAGCACCGGGGTTACACACAGATACGCAGTATTTT
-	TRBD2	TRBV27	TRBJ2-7	CASRTSGGAYEQYF	TGTGCCAGCAGAACTAGCGGGGGGGCGTACGAGCAGTACTTC